This note documents a single T cell receptor beta chain sequence. Antigen specificity is unknown. The PCR employed 60 Vbeta primers together with 13 Jbeta primers. Repertoires were generated with immunoSEQ multiplex PCR, while TCRdb's copy carries only in-frame clones and drops some. This specimen shows about 79,000 clones; the ten leading clones hold about 4.6%. This CDR3 is 16 amino acids long. V shed 4 bases and J shed 2 bases, with 18 bases lying between them. Germline values: CDR1 SQVTM, CDR2 ANQGSEA. The data originate from a study of cytomegalovirus exposure and HLA in healthy donors. Study-wide results and limits: Several of the most significant clusters appeared, in a later analysis, to be linked to common viral pathogens. In an earlier analysis, about 87% or about 30%: the productive usage of most TCR beta V segments.

The sequenced material came from PBMCs. The chain joins TRBV29-1 to TRBJ2-1; D might be TRBD2 (5 bases). The receptor was isolated from a young man in good health and CMV-seronegative. The CDR3 nucleotides are TGCAGCGTTGGAGCGACCAGCGGACCTCCCTACAATGAGCAGTTCTTC. Protein sequence: CSVGATSGPPYNEQFF.